This TCR beta chain was found in a study of shared clonotypes between healthy human individuals. Assay used: immunoSEQ multiplex PCR; TCRdb lists only in-frame clones, some missing. The sample lists some 1 million clones; around 76% were seen once. The germline CDR1 and CDR2 sequences are GTSNPN and SVGIG (reference sequence). The V end lost 0 bases, the J end lost 10 bases, and 16 bases lay between the germline ends. The CDR3 length is 14 residues. The chain has TRBV30 and TRBJ2-1; a possible D gene is TRBD2 (5 bases). Sequenced: memory CD4+ T cells sorted from blood. Subset noted: CD45RA-negative fraction. This TCR derives from a man younger than 30 in good health. The CDR3 bases are TGTGCCTGGAGTGTAAACGGACTTCCCGAGGAGCAGTTCTTC. It encodes CAWSVNGLPEEQFF.